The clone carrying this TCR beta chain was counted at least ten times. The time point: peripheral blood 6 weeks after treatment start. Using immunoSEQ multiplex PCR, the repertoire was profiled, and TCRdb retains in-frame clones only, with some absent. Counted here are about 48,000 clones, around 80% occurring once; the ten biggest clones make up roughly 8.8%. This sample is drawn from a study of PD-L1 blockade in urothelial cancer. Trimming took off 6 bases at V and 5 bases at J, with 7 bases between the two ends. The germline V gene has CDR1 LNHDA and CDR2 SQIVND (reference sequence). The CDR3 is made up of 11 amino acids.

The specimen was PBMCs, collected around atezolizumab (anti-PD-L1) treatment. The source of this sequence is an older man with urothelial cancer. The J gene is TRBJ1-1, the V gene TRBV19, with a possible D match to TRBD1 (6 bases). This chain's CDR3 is CASSQGTEAFF. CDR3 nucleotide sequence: TGTGCCAGTAGCCAGGGGACTGAAGCTTTCTTT. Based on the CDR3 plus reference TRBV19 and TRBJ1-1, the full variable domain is DGGITQSPKYLFRKEGQNVTLSCEQNLNHDAMYWYRQDPGQGLRLIYYSQIVNDFQKGDIAEGYSVSREKKESFPLTVTSAQKNPTAFYLCASSQGTEAFFGQGTRLTVV.